These T cell receptor beta chains were read from a single sample in a study of blood T cell repertoires in COVID-19. Profiling relied on immunoSEQ multiplex PCR, and the TCRdb table lists in-frame clones only, not all of them. The sample consists of around 140,000 clones, approximately 80% of them appearing once. The sequencing input was peripheral blood. These receptors were taken from a human donor in a cohort sampled during active COVID-19. CDR3s include the opening cysteine and the closing phenylalanine or tryptophan. Fields, in order: CDR3 protein, CDR3 DNA, V gene, J gene, D gene, clone size. D genes are given only for firm matches. Size tells how often a clone was seen (once, few, many) or the class of an expanded clone, and some rows leave it out.

CDR3aa: CASSLGGATGELFF
CDR3nt: TGTGCTAGCAGCTTAGGCGGGGCCACCGGGGAGCTGTTTTTT
v_gene: TRBV7-7
j_gene: TRBJ2-2
d_gene: .
abundance: .

CDR3aa: CASAAVAVGIQYF
CDR3nt: TGTGCCAGCGCGGCAGTCGCCGTTGGCATTCAGTACTTC
v_gene: TRBV28
j_gene: TRBJ2-4
d_gene: .
abundance: .

CDR3aa: CASSQLYQETQYF
CDR3nt: TGTGCCAGCAGCCAACTGTACCAAGAGACCCAGTACTTC
v_gene: TRBV3-1/TRBV3-2
j_gene: TRBJ2-5
d_gene: .
abundance: .

CDR3aa: CSATEGGEETQYF
CDR3nt: TGCAGCGCTACTGAGGGCGGTGAAGAGACCCAGTACTTC
v_gene: TRBV29-1
j_gene: TRBJ2-5
d_gene: .
abundance: .

CDR3aa: CSVESGKAYEQYF
CDR3nt: TGCAGCGTTGAATCAGGGAAGGCTTATGAGCAGTACTTC
v_gene: TRBV29-1
j_gene: TRBJ2-7
d_gene: .
abundance: few

CDR3aa: CASSLGTSGSTGEQFF
CDR3nt: TGTGCCAGCAGCCTTGGGACTAGCGGGAGTACGGGTGAGCAGTTCTTC
v_gene: TRBV7-3
j_gene: TRBJ2-1
d_gene: TRBD2
abundance: few

CDR3aa: CASSPTGYEQYF
CDR3nt: TGTGCCAGTAGCCCGACAGGCTACGAGCAGTACTTC
v_gene: TRBV19
j_gene: TRBJ2-7
d_gene: .
abundance: .

CDR3aa: CASSPGLLPGGPPYNEQFF
CDR3nt: TGTGCCAGCAGTCCGGGCCTCCTCCCGGGAGGGCCACCCTACAATGAGCAGTTCTTC
v_gene: TRBV6-6
j_gene: TRBJ2-1
d_gene: TRBD2
abundance: .

CDR3aa: CASSSTSGGSNEQFF
CDR3nt: TGCGCCAGCAGCTCGACTAGCGGGGGGAGCAATGAGCAGTTCTTC
v_gene: TRBV5-1
j_gene: TRBJ2-1
d_gene: TRBD2
abundance: .

CDR3aa: CASSTLAGVDTQYF
CDR3nt: TGTGCCAGTAGTACTCTAGCGGGAGTAGATACGCAGTATTTT
v_gene: TRBV19
j_gene: TRBJ2-3
d_gene: TRBD2
abundance: .

CDR3aa: CASSLPPGESRGYTF
CDR3nt: TGTGCCAGCAGTCTCCCGCCGGGGGAATCTCGTGGCTACACCTTC
v_gene: TRBV2
j_gene: TRBJ1-2
d_gene: .
abundance: .

CDR3aa: CASSRTTNEQFF
CDR3nt: TGCGCCAGCAGCCGGACAACGAATGAGCAGTTCTTC
v_gene: TRBV5-1
j_gene: TRBJ2-1
d_gene: .
abundance: .

CDR3aa: CASSFGGAIVGELFF
CDR3nt: TGTGCCAGCAGTTTTGGAGGGGCGATTGTCGGGGAGCTGTTTTTT
v_gene: TRBV28
j_gene: TRBJ2-2
d_gene: .
abundance: .

CDR3aa: CASSLKRDNEQFF
CDR3nt: TGTGCTAGCAGCTTAAAGCGGGACAATGAGCAGTTCTTC
v_gene: TRBV7-7
j_gene: TRBJ2-1
d_gene: .
abundance: .

CDR3aa: CASSRRGAGNTIYF
CDR3nt: TGTGCCAGCAGCCGCCGCGGTGCTGGAAACACCATATATTTT
v_gene: TRBV13
j_gene: TRBJ1-3
d_gene: .
abundance: .

CDR3aa: CASSVGADPLGEQFF
CDR3nt: TGTGCCAGCAGCGTAGGGGCTGATCCTTTAGGTGAGCAGTTCTTC
v_gene: TRBV9
j_gene: TRBJ2-1
d_gene: .
abundance: .

CDR3aa: CATGGASGTFNEQFF
CDR3nt: TGTGCCACCGGAGGGGCTAGCGGGACTTTCAATGAGCAGTTCTTC
v_gene: TRBV24-1
j_gene: TRBJ2-1
d_gene: TRBD2
abundance: .

CDR3aa: CASSLATENPYEQYF
CDR3nt: TGTGCCAGCAGCTTAGCGACAGAAAATCCATACGAGCAGTACTTC
v_gene: TRBV11-2
j_gene: TRBJ2-7
d_gene: .
abundance: .

CDR3aa: CASSPSIGLAGGGELFF
CDR3nt: TGTGCCAGCAGCCCTTCTATAGGACTAGCGGGAGGCGGGGAGCTGTTTTTT
v_gene: TRBV7-2
j_gene: TRBJ2-2
d_gene: TRBD2
abundance: .

CDR3aa: CASTRDKITGELFF
CDR3nt: TGTGCCAGCACCCGGGACAAAATCACCGGGGAGCTGTTTTTT
v_gene: TRBV7-2
j_gene: TRBJ2-2
d_gene: .
abundance: .